This entry lists 30 T cell receptor beta chains sequenced from one sample in a study of shared clonotypes between healthy human individuals (dated by TCRdb to 2018 to 2020). Receptor amplification or capture employed the immunoSEQ multiplex PCR assay. TCRdb re-hosts the immuneACCESS table, in-frame sequences only. Its copies lack some clones; in the studies checked, an unresolved V gene accounts for under half of them, and the cause for the rest is not known. The sample table holds over a million clones, of which around four fifths were seen once. Jointly, the top ten make up 1.2% to 1.5% of the sample. The sample comprised memory CD4+ T cells sorted from blood. The cell subset or site label on this specimen signifies: CD45RA-negative fraction. These receptor sequences come from a man between 18 and 29 years old in good health.

This chain links TRBV2 with TRBJ2-5, with TRBD2 as a possible D gene (5 bases). Germline loops: CDR1 SNHLY, CDR2 FYNNEI. The V gene lost 7 bases and the J gene lost 5 bases, with 20 bases spanning the gap. The CDR3 is 15 residues long. The DNA of the CDR3 is TGTGCCAGCACCAAGAGTCCGGGAACCCGGGAGACCCAGTACTTC. Translated, it gives CASTKSPGTRETQYF.

This clone was seen more than once but under ten times. The identical CDR3 is also encoded by other nucleotide sequences in the sample. The CDR3 here is CASSLVAGGLETQYF. For the CDR3, the DNA is TGTGCCAGCAGCTTAGTGGCGGGGGGGCTTGAGACCCAGTACTTC. The chain joins TRBV7-2 to TRBJ2-5; 9 bases match TRBD2. Germline assignment: CDR1 SGHTA and CDR2 FQGNSA. J lost 5 bases, V lost 1 base, and 5 bases had no gene match. This CDR3 region has 15 residues.

This clone was picked up many times. The chain combines TRBV11-3 with TRBJ2-2; 7 nucleotides line up with TRBD1. The trim removed 5 bases at V and 6 bases at J, leaving 3 bases unmatched. The germline CDR1 and CDR2 sequences are SGHNT and YENEEA. The CDR3 consists of 13 residues. The CDR3 DNA is TGTGCCAGCAGCCCGACAGGGTCCGGGGAGCTGTTTTTT. Encoded protein: CASSPTGSGELFF.

V usage is TRBV9 and J usage is TRBJ2-1; D is unclear. Per the germline V gene, CDR1 is SGDLS and CDR2 is YYNGEE. The CDR3 is 13 amino acids. V was shortened by 4 bases and J by 10 bases, with 15 bases between the two germline ends. For the CDR3, the DNA is TGTGCCAGCAGCCCCCGCCCAAGTGGGGAGCAGTTCTTC. It is translated as CASSPRPSGEQFF.

The chain joins TRBV6-5 to TRBJ1-2; D unclear. The CDR3 has 15 residues. CDR1 and CDR2 from the germline V gene are MNHEY and SVGAGI. Trimming removed 0 bases at V and 8 bases at J, with 16 bases between. The CDR3 DNA reads as TGTGCCAGCAGTTACTCGAAGGTATCAAGCAGGGGCTACACCTTC. Amino acid sequence: CASSYSKVSSRGYTF.

The chain uses TRBV28 and TRBJ1-4; weak D call: TRBD1 (5 bases). The CDR3 has 14 amino acids. Trimming stripped 4 bases from V and 2 bases from J, with 8 bases between. CDR1 and CDR2 (germline): MDHEN, SYDVKM. CDR3 nucleotides: TGTGCCAGCAGTTGGGGGAATACTAATGAAAAACTGTTTTTT. It specifies CASSWGNTNEKLFF.

In the case of this clone: This sample includes further DNA sequences coding for the same CDR3. V gene TRBV5-1 combines with J gene TRBJ1-2; tentatively, D is TRBD1 (5 bases). The CDR3 is 14 residues long. Per the germline V gene, CDR1 is SGHRS and CDR2 is YFSETQ. V lost 4 bases and J lost 2, with 12 bases in between. CDR3 sequence (DNA): TGCGCCAGCAGCCCCGGCGGGGGAAACTATGGCTACACCTTC. As protein: CASSPGGGNYGYTF.

V is TRBV5-1 and J is TRBJ2-7, with D possibly TRBD2 on 5 matching bases. The V end was cut by 1 base, the J end by 4 bases, with 12 bases between. The CDR3 contains 14 residues. CDR1 and CDR2 (germline): SGHRS, YFSETQ. The CDR3: CASSLISGLYEQYF. The CDR3 DNA sequence: TGCGCCAGCAGCTTGATCTCGGGATTGTACGAGCAGTACTTC.

This sequence joins TRBV10-1 and TRBJ2-1; D is unresolved. Trimming left V 6 bases short and J 10 bases short, with 13 bases between. In germline, CDR1 is WNHNN, CDR2 SYGVQD (reference sequence). The CDR3 loop spans 12 amino acids. The CDR3 region has the DNA TGCGCCAGCAGCCCCTCGGTAGGCGAGCAGTTCTTC. This encodes CASSPSVGEQFF.

This sequence joins TRBV10-3 and TRBJ1-6; D not certain. This CDR3 has 15 residues. Per the germline V gene, CDR1 is ENHRY and CDR2 is SYGVKD. V lost 3 bases, J lost 6 bases, and 12 bases lay in between. The chain's CDR3 is CAISDGSQINSPLHF. In nucleotides, the CDR3 is TGTGCCATCAGTGACGGCAGTCAGATTAATTCACCCCTCCACTTT.

Notes on this clone: The sample contains more than one DNA sequence encoding this CDR3. V gene TRBV19 combines with J gene TRBJ1-5, with 12 positions matching TRBD1. Germline V gives CDR1 LNHDA, CDR2 SQIVND (reference sequence). Losses at the gene ends were 9 bases for V and 7 bases for J; bases not matched to a gene: 7. There are 14 residues in the CDR3. CDR3 bases: TGTGCCAGCAGGGGGACAGGGGGCGGACAGCCCCAGCATTTT. Translation: CASRGTGGGQPQHF.

The rearrangement uses TRBV9 and TRBJ1-3; D unclear. From germline, CDR1 is SGDLS and CDR2 YYNGEE. Deletions cut 2 bases from V and 4 bases from J, with 10 bases between. The length of the CDR3 is 14 residues. The CDR3 reads CASSVGASGNTIYF. For the CDR3, the DNA is TGTGCCAGCAGCGTCGGCGCTTCAGGAAACACCATATATTTT.

This CDR3 reads CASSFSGGYTF. As DNA, the CDR3 is TGTGCCAGCAGCTTTTCGGGGGGCTACACCTTC. This sequence joins TRBV7-9 and TRBJ1-2; D gene unclear. Trimming shortened V by 3 bases and J by 8 bases, and 7 bases separated the two germline ends. There are 11 residues in the CDR3. Germline V CDR1 and CDR2: SEHNR, FQNEAQ (reference sequence).

The chain joins TRBV2 to TRBJ2-7, with 10 bases that match TRBD1. CDR1 and CDR2 from the germline V gene are SNHLY and FYNNEI. V was pared by 7 bases and J by 2 bases, with 5 bases of the junction left unmatched. CDR3 length: 14 residues. The CDR3 DNA sequence: TGTGCCAGCAACTTTGGACAGGGGGCCTACGAGCAGTACTTC. Protein sequence: CASNFGQGAYEQYF. Full variable domain (missing parts from reference TRBV2 and TRBJ2-7): EPEVTQTPSHQVTQMGQEVILRCVPISNHLYFYWYRQILGQKVEFLVSFYNNEISEKSEIFDDQFSVERPDGSNFTLKIRSTKLEDSAMYFCASNFGQGAYEQYFGPGTRLTVT.

The chain recombines TRBV6-5 with TRBJ2-1; TRBD1 might be the D (5 bases). The CDR3 length is 11 residues. The ends were cut back, 5 bases at V and 9 bases at J, with 8 bases in the middle. Germline assignment: CDR1 MNHEY and CDR2 SVGAGI. The CDR3 DNA is TGTGCCAGCAGTAAAGGGGCTGAGCAGTTCTTC. Translation: CASSKGAEQFF.

The chain has TRBV7-2 and TRBJ1-2; 9 nucleotides agree with TRBD1. Germline V lookup: CDR1 SGHTA, CDR2 FQGNSA. Trimming at V came to 5 bases and at J to 4 bases, leaving 17 bases not matched to a gene. This CDR3 is 18 amino acids long. CDR3 loop: CASSRRVGTGSIVYGYTF. The CDR3 region has the DNA TGTGCCAGCAGCCGACGGGTCGGGACAGGGTCCATAGTCTATGGCTACACCTTC. Full variable domain (missing parts from reference TRBV7-2 and TRBJ1-2): GAGVSQSPSNKVTEKGKDVELRCDPISGHTALYWYRQSLGQGLEFLIYFQGNSAPDKSGLPSDRFSAERTGGSVSTLTIQRTQQEDSAVYLCASSRRVGTGSIVYGYTFGSGTRLTVV.

This chain links TRBV6-1 with TRBJ1-1; possible D gene TRBD1, 6 bases. V dropped 5 bases and J dropped 4 bases, with 14 bases sitting between them. CDR1 MNHNS and CDR2 SASEGT come from the germline V gene. CDR3 length: 14 residues. For the CDR3, the DNA is TGTGCCAGCAGTCCCATGGGGGCAAGCACTGAAGCTTTCTTT. Its translation is CASSPMGASTEAFF.

This chain links TRBV10-3 with TRBJ2-3, with D hard to call. The length of the CDR3 is 13 residues. Germline V lookup: CDR1 ENHRY, CDR2 SYGVKD. Trimming cost V 6 bases and J 0 bases, with 7 bases left between them. CDR3 sequence (DNA): TGTGCCATCAGGGACGCTAGCACAGATACGCAGTATTTT. Its protein is CAIRDASTDTQYF.

The chain recombines TRBV9 with TRBJ2-7, with a tentative D call TRBD1 (5 bases). Germline V gives CDR1 SGDLS, CDR2 YYNGEE. Trimming took 2 bases from V and 2 from J, leaving 14 bases between them. CDR3 length: 15 residues. In DNA, the CDR3 is TGTGCCAGCAGCGTCGACAGAACACCAACCTACGAGCAGTACTTC. Amino acid sequence: CASSVDRTPTYEQYF.

The J gene is TRBJ1-5, the V gene TRBV15, with 7 bases that match TRBD1. Germline V gene lookup returns CDR1 LNHNV and CDR2 YYDKDF (reference sequence). V lost 1 base, J lost 4 bases, and 13 bases stayed unmatched. The CDR3 is 18 amino acids. The CDR3 DNA is TGTGCCACCAGCAGAGGCCCAGGGACAGCGTTTCCTAATCAGCCCCAGCATTTT. It translates to CATSRGPGTAFPNQPQHF. The full variable domain, in which reference TRBV15 and TRBJ1-5 provide the parts outside the CDR3, is DAMVIQNPRYQVTQFGKPVTLSCSQTLNHNVMYWYQQKSSQAPKLLFHYYDKDFNNEADTPDNFQSRRPNTSFCFLDIRSPGLGDTAMYLCATSRGPGTAFPNQPQHFGDGTRLSIL.

This chain joins TRBV18 and TRBJ1-1, with D perhaps TRBD1 (5 bases). The CDR3 length is 13 residues. From germline, CDR1 is KGHSH and CDR2 LQKENI. Trimming shortened V by 0 bases and J by 11 bases, and 13 bases separated the two germline ends. The CDR3 DNA reads TGTGCCAGCTCACCACCCCAGGGCAGTATGGCTTTCTTT. Translation: CASSPPQGSMAFF.

The J gene is TRBJ2-1, the V gene TRBV5-1, with a weak D call TRBD2 (7 bases). Germline values: CDR1 SGHRS, CDR2 YFSETQ. The CDR3 loop spans 16 amino acids. The V end was cut by 3 bases, the J end by 7 bases, with 20 bases between. The chain's CDR3 is CASSSLEGGRGNEQFF. The CDR3 region has the DNA TGCGCCAGCAGCTCCCTCGAGGGGGGGCGAGGGAATGAGCAGTTCTTC.

The CDR3 DNA reads as TGTGCCAGCAGCTGGGGACGGTCCCTAGAGACCCAGTACTTC. As protein: CASSWGRSLETQYF. The chain links TRBV7-2 to TRBJ2-5, with D perhaps matching TRBD1 or TRBD2 (5 bases each). There are 14 residues in the CDR3. From germline, CDR1 is SGHTA and CDR2 FQGNSA. The V gene lost 4 bases and the J gene lost 4 bases, with 13 bases spanning the gap.

As DNA, the CDR3 is TGTGCCAGCTCACCCGAACAGGACAGGGGTGGCTACACCTTC. This sequence encodes CASSPEQDRGGYTF. The V and J genes are TRBV18 and TRBJ1-2; 9 nucleotides align to TRBD1. Germline-derived CDR1 and CDR2 are KGHSH and LQKENI. J gave up 7 bases and V 3 bases, and 6 bases lay outside the gene matches. CDR3 size: 14 residues.

This clone has a handful of counts. This chain links TRBV7-2 with TRBJ2-5; TRBD2 aligns across 7 bases. V lost 4 bases, J lost 3 bases, and 8 bases stayed unmatched. Per the germline V gene, CDR1 is SGHTA and CDR2 is FQGNSA. This CDR3 comprises 15 residues. CDR3 in amino acids: CASSSLREFEETQYF. In DNA form, the CDR3 reads TGTGCCAGCAGCTCATTGCGGGAGTTTGAAGAGACCCAGTACTTC. The complete variable domain, with remaining parts taken from reference TRBV7-2 and TRBJ2-5, reads GAGVSQSPSNKVTEKGKDVELRCDPISGHTALYWYRQSLGQGLEFLIYFQGNSAPDKSGLPSDRFSAERTGGSVSTLTIQRTQQEDSAVYLCASSSLREFEETQYFGPGTRLLVL.

This clone was counted many times. The chain recombines TRBV5-1 with TRBJ1-6; possibly TRBD1 for D (6 bases). This CDR3 comprises 15 residues. CDR1 SGHRS and CDR2 YFSETQ come from the germline V gene. The V end lost 3 bases, the J end lost 4 bases, and 11 bases lay between the germline ends. The CDR3 region is CASSSTGPYNSPLHF. Written as DNA, the CDR3 is TGCGCCAGCAGCTCTACAGGGCCTTATAATTCACCCCTCCACTTT.

This clone occurred a few times. This chain joins TRBV18 and TRBJ1-1; D is unresolved. The CDR3 contains 13 residues. V gave up 6 bases and J gave up 3 bases, with 11 bases separating them. The germline CDR1 and CDR2 sequences are KGHSH and LQKENI. CDR3 in amino acids: CASSQSEYTEAFF. DNA for the CDR3: TGTGCCAGCTCTCAGTCGGAGTACACTGAAGCTTTCTTT.

This chain uses TRBV6-1 with TRBJ1-1; 7 bases line up with TRBD1. CDR1 is MNHNS, CDR2 SASEGT, per germline. V dropped 4 bases and J dropped 1; count of bases not matched to a gene: 21. This CDR3 has 20 amino acids. The CDR3 nucleotides read TGTGCCAGCAGTGCCGCTAGTTTAACGGGACAGCTACTTTCGAACACTGAAGCTTTCTTT. Translating gives CASSAASLTGQLLSNTEAFF.

V gene TRBV27 combines with J gene TRBJ1-1; TRBD1 agrees at 12 bases. The germline V gene has CDR1 MNHEY and CDR2 SMNVEV (reference sequence). The CDR3 is 17 amino acids. Trimming removed 5 bases from V and 5 bases from J; junction bases left unmatched: 12. CDR3 sequence reads: CASSPKGGQGARTEAFF. CDR3 in DNA: TGTGCCAGCAGTCCTAAGGGGGGACAGGGGGCGAGGACTGAAGCTTTCTTT.

The chain couples TRBV11-2 to TRBJ2-7, with 7 nucleotides matching TRBD1. V lost 2 bases and J lost 11; bases outside the gene matches: 6. Germline V lookup: CDR1 SGHAT, CDR2 FQNNGV. This CDR3 region has 12 residues. This CDR3 reads CASSLLGQVEYF. The CDR3 DNA is TGTGCCAGCAGCTTACTCGGACAGGTAGAGTACTTC. Together with reference TRBV11-2 and TRBJ2-7, the CDR3 gives the full variable domain: EAGVAQSPRYKIIEKRQSVAFWCNPISGHATLYWYQQILGQGPKLLIQFQNNGVVDDSQLPKDRFSAERLKGVDSTLKIQPAKLEDSAVYLCASSLLGQVEYFGPGTRLTVT.